Detailed here is one TCR beta chain. Its specificity is not known. The entry originates in a study of cytomegalovirus exposure and HLA in healthy donors. 60 Vbeta and 13 Jbeta primers were used in PCR. Produced via immunoSEQ multiplex PCR; TCRdb's table is partial and in-frame only. Counted here are under 200,000 clones, about 62% occurring once; the ten biggest clones make up around 2.9%. Trimming took 5 bases from V and 6 from J; bases not matched to a gene: 11. The CDR3 loop spans 15 amino acids. CDR1 and CDR2 (germline): SGHNT, YYREEE (reference sequence). Study-wide results and caveats: In an earlier analysis, productive rearrangement rates for most beta V segments clustered near 87% or 30%.

This TCR derives from a man in his forties in good health and CMV-seronegative. The specimen sequenced was PBMCs. This chain connects TRBV5-4 to TRBJ2-7; 10 bases fit TRBD1. CDR3 sequence (DNA): TGTGCCAGCAGTTCAGACAGGGGGCGGTGGCTCGAGCAGTACTTC. The encoded protein is CASSSDRGRWLEQYF.